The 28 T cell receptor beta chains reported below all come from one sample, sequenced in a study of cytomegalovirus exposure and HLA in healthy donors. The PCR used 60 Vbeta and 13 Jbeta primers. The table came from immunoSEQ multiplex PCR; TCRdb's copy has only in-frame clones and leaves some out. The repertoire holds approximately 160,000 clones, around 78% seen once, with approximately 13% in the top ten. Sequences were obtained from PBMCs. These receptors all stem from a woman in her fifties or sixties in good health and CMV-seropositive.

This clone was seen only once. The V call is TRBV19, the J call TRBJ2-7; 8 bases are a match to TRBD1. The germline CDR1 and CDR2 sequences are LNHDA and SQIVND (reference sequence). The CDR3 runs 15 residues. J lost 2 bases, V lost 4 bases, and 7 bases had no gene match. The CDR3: CASSTRQGFAYEQYF. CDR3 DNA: TGTGCCAGTAGTACCAGACAGGGGTTCGCCTACGAGCAGTACTTC.

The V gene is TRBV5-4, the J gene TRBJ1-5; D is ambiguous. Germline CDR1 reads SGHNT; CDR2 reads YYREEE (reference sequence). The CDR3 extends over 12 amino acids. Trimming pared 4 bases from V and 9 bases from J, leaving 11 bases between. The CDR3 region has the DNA TGTGCCAGCAGCGCGATAGGAGGGCCCCAGCATTTT. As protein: CASSAIGGPQHF.

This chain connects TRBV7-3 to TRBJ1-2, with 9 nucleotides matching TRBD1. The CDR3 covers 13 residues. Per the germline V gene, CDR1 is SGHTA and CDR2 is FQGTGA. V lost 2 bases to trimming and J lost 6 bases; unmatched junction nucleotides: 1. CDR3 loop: CASSLGDRDGYTF. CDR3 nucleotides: TGTGCCAGCAGCTTAGGGGACAGGGATGGCTACACCTTC.

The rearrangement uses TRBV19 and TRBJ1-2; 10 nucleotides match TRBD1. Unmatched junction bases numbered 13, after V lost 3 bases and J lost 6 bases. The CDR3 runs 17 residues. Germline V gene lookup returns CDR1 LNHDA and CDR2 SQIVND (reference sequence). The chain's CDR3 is CASSMGTGASGSNGYTF. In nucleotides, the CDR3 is TGTGCCAGTAGTATGGGGACAGGGGCGAGCGGGTCTAATGGCTACACCTTC.

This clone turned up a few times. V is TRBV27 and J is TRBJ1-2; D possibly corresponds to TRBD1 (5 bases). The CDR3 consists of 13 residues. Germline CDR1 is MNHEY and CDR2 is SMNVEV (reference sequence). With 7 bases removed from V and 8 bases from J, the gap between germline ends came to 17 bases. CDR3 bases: TGTGCCAGCAAACCCGCCCAGGGTACGGGCTACACCTTC. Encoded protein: CASKPAQGTGYTF.

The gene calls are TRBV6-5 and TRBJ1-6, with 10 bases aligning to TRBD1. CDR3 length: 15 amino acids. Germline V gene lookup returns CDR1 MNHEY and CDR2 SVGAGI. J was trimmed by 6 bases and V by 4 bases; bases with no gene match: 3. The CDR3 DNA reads TGTGCCAGCAGTTTTGGGGACAGGGGTAATTCACCCCTCCACTTT. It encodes CASSFGDRGNSPLHF.

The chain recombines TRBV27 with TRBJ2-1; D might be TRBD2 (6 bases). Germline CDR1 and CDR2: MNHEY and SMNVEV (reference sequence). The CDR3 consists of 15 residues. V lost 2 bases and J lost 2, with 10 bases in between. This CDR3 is CASSLTAGAYNEQFF. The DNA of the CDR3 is TGTGCCAGCAGTTTAACAGCGGGCGCCTACAATGAGCAGTTCTTC.

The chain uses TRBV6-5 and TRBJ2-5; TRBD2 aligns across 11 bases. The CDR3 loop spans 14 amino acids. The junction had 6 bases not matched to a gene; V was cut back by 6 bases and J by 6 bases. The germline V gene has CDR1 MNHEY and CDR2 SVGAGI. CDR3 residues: CASSPSGGSQTQYF. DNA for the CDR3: TGTGCCAGCAGCCCTAGCGGGGGGTCGCAGACCCAGTACTTC.

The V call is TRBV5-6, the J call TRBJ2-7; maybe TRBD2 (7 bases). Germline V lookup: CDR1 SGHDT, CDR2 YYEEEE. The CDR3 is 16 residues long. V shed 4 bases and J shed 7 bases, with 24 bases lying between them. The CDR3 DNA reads TGTGCCAGCAGCCCGACCGGGGGGCCCAAACTTGGGGAGCAGTACTTC. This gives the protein CASSPTGGPKLGEQYF.

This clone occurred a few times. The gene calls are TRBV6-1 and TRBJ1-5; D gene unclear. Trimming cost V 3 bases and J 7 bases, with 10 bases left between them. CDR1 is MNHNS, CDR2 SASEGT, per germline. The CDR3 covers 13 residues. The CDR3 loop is CASSDPRYQPQHF. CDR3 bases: TGTGCCAGCAGTGACCCGAGATACCAGCCCCAGCATTTT.

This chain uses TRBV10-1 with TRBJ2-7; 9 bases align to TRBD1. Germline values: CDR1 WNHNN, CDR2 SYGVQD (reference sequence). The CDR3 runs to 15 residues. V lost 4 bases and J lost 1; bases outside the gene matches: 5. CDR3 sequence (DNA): TGCGCCAGCAGTGTCCCGGGACAGGGTTCCTACGAGCAGTACTTC. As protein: CASSVPGQGSYEQYF.

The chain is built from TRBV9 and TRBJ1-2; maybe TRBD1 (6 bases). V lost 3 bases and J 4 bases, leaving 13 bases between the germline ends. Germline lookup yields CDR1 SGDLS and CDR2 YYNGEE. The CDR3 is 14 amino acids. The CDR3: CASSADSTSYGYTF. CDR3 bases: TGTGCCAGCAGCGCGGACAGTACTTCCTATGGCTACACCTTC. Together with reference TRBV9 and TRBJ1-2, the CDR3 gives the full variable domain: DSGVTQTPKHLITATGQRVTLRCSPRSGDLSVYWYQQSLDQGLQFLIQYYNGEERAKGNILERFSAQQFPDLHSELNLSSLELGDSALYFCASSADSTSYGYTFGSGTRLTVV.

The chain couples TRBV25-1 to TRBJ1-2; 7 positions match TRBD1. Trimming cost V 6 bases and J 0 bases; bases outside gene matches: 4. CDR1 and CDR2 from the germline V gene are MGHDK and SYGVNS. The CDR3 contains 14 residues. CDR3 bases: TGTGCCAGCAGCGAGGGGGCTCCTAACTATGGCTACACCTTC. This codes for CASSEGAPNYGYTF.

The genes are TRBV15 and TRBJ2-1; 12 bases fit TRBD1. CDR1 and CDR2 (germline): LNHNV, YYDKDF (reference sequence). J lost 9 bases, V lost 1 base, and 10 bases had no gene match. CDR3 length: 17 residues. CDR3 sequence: CATSRGGGQGASGEQFF. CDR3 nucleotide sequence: TGTGCCACCAGCAGAGGGGGGGGACAGGGGGCTTCTGGTGAGCAGTTCTTC. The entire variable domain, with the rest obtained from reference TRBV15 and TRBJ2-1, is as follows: DAMVIQNPRYQVTQFGKPVTLSCSQTLNHNVMYWYQQKSSQAPKLLFHYYDKDFNNEADTPDNFQSRRPNTSFCFLDIRSPGLGDTAMYLCATSRGGGQGASGEQFFGPGTRLTVL.

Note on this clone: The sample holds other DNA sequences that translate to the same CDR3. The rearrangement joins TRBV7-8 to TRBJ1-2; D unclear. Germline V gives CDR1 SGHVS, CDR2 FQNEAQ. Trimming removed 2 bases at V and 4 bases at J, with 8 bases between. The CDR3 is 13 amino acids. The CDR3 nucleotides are TGTGCCAGCAGCTTAAGCGCTATCTATGGCTACACCTTC. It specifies CASSLSAIYGYTF.

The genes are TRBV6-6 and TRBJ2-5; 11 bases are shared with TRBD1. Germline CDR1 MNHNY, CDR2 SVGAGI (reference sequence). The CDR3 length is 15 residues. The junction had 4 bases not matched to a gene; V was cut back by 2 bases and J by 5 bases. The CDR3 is CASSYPDRGPETQYF. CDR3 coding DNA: TGTGCCAGCAGTTACCCGGACAGGGGGCCGGAGACCCAGTACTTC.

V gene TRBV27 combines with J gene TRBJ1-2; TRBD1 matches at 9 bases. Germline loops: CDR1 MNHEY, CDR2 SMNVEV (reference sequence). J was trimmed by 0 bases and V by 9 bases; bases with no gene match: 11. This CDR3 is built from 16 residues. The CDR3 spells CARDQDRDRANYGYTF. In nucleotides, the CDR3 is TGTGCCAGAGACCAAGACCGGGACAGGGCTAACTATGGCTACACCTTC.

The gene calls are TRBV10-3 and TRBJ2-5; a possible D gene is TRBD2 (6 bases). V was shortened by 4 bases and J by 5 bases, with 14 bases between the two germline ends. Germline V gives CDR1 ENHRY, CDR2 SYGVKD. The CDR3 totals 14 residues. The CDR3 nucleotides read TGTGCCATCAGTGGACGGCAGGGAGGCGAGACCCAGTACTTC. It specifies CAISGRQGGETQYF.

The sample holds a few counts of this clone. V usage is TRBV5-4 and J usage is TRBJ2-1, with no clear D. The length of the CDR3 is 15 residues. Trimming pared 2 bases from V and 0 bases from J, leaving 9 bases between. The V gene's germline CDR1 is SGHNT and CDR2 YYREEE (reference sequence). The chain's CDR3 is CASSFPLSSYNEQFF. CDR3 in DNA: TGTGCCAGCAGCTTCCCACTTAGCTCCTACAATGAGCAGTTCTTC.

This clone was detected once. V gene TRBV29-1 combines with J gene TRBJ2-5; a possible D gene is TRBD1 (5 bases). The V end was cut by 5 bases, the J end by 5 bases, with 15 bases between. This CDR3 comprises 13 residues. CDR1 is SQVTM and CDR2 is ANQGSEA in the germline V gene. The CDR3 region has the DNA TGCAGCGTTTCCGACAGCCCCAGGGAGACCCAGTACTTC. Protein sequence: CSVSDSPRETQYF.

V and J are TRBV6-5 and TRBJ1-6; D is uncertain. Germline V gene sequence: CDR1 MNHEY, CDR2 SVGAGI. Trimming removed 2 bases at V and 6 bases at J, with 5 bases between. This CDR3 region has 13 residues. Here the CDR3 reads CASSYEANSPLHF. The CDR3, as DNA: TGTGCCAGCAGTTACGAGGCTAATTCACCCCTCCACTTT.

The CDR3 sequence: CASSPQSYNEQFF. CDR3 DNA: TGTGCCAGCAGCCCCCAATCCTACAATGAGCAGTTCTTC. The chain is built from TRBV6-5 and TRBJ2-1; D uncertain. The CDR3 sequence is 13 residues long. Germline CDR1 reads MNHEY; CDR2 reads SVGAGI. The V and J ends lost 6 bases and 1 base respectively, with 7 bases between them.

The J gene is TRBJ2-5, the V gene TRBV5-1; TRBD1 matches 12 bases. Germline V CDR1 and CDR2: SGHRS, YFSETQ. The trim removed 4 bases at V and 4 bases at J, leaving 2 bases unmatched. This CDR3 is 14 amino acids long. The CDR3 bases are TGCGCCAGCAGCGGGGGACAGGGGGCAGAGACCCAGTACTTC. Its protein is CASSGGQGAETQYF.

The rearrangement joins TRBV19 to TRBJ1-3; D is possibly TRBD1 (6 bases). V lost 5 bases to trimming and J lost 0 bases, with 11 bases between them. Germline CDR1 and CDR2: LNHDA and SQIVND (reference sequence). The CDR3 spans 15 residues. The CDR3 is CASSRQDLSGNTIYF. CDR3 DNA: TGTGCCAGTAGTCGACAGGACCTCTCTGGAAACACCATATATTTT.

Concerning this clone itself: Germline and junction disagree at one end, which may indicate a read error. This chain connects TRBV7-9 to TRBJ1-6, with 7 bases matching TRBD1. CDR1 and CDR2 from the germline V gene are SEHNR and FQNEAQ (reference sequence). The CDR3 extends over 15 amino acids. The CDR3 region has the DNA TGTTCCAGCAGCTTAGTGGTCAGGGACAGTTCACCCCTCCACTTT. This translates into CSSSLVVRDSSPLHF.

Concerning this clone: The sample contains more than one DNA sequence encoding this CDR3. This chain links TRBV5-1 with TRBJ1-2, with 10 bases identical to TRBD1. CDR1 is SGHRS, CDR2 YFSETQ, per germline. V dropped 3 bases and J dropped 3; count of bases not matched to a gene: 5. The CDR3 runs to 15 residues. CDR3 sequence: CASSSRTGGDYGYTF. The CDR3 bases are TGCGCCAGCAGCTCAAGGACAGGGGGGGACTATGGCTACACCTTC.

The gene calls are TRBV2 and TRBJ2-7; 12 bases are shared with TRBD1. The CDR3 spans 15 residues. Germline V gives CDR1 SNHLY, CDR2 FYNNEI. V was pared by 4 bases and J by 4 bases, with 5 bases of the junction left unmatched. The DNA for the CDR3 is TGTGCCAGCAGTGCCGGGACAGGGGGCAATTACGAGCAGTACTTC. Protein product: CASSAGTGGNYEQYF.

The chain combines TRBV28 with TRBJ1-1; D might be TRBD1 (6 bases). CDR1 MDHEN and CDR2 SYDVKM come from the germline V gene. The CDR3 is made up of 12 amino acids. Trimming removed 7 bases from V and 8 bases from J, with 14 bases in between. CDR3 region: CASKRGGLEAFF. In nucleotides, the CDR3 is TGTGCCAGCAAAAGGGGGGGGTTGGAAGCTTTCTTT. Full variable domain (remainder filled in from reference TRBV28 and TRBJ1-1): DVKVTQSSRYLVKRTGEKVFLECVQDMDHENMFWYRQDPGLGLRLIYFSYDVKMKEKGDIPEGYSVSREKKERFSLILESASTNQTSMYLCASKRGGLEAFFGQGTRLTVV.